These 6 T cell receptor beta chains came from one sample sequenced in a study of radiation and T cells in renal cell carcinoma. The repertoire was sequenced with immunoSEQ multiplex PCR; TCRdb's copy has only in-frame clones and lacks some. The sample carries approximately 90,000 clones, approximately 80% recorded once. The time point here: blood 4 weeks post-SBRT, at nephrectomy. Treatment denoted: 15 Gy SBRT to primary tumor, nephrectomy 4 weeks later. The material was blood, obtained from a patient whose treatment included radiotherapy and nephrectomy. The receptors shown here come from a man aged 50 to 59 with renal cell carcinoma.

The chain couples TRBV28 to TRBJ1-2; D is unclear. Germline CDR1 is MDHEN and CDR2 is SYDVKM. The CDR3 is 12 residues long. With 5 bases removed from V and 4 bases from J, the gap between germline ends came to 8 bases. The CDR3 nucleotides read TGTGCCAGCAGTCAGGTTATCTATGGCTACACCTTC. Its translation is CASSQVIYGYTF.

The chain is built from TRBV29-1 and TRBJ2-5; D is ambiguous. CDR1 and CDR2 (germline): SQVTM, ANQGSEA. V was cut by 3 bases and J by 4 bases, with 6 bases left in between. This CDR3 spans 11 amino acids. The CDR3 DNA sequence: TGCAGCGTTGAGATAGGAGAGACCCAGTACTTC. Translating it yields CSVEIGETQYF.

There are a few counts of this clone. This sequence joins TRBV7-8 and TRBJ1-1, with 7 bases lining up with TRBD1. J lost 4 bases, V lost 4 bases, and 9 bases had no gene match. CDR1 and CDR2 (germline): SGHVS, FQNEAQ. CDR3 size: 15 residues. The CDR3 loop reads CASSSQGMSGTEAFF. In DNA form, the CDR3 reads TGTGCCAGCAGCTCACAGGGGATGTCGGGCACTGAAGCTTTCTTT.

J is TRBJ2-7 and V is TRBV5-1; tentative D call: TRBD2 (7 bases). Germline V gene data show CDR1 as SGHRS and CDR2 as YFSETQ. Between the trimmed V and J ends, which lost 0 bases and 0 bases, there was a span of 19 bases. The length of the CDR3 is 18 residues. CDR3 DNA: TGCGCCAGCAGCTTGGTCCCCTGGGGAGGGGACAACTCCTACGAGCAGTACTTC. Its protein is CASSLVPWGGDNSYEQYF.

The V and J genes are TRBV7-2 and TRBJ2-7; TRBD2 aligns across 9 bases. Trimming removed 1 base from V and 4 bases from J; junction bases left unmatched: 8. The CDR3 extends over 16 amino acids. The germline V gene encodes CDR1 SGHTA and CDR2 FQGNSA. This CDR3 reads CASSLGSGGGAYEQYF. DNA for the CDR3: TGTGCCAGCAGCTTAGGATCTGGCGGGGGGGCTTACGAGCAGTACTTC.

The chain couples TRBV18 to TRBJ2-6, with D hard to call. With 4 bases removed from V and 0 bases from J, the gap between germline ends came to 7 bases. CDR3 size: 15 residues. CDR1 KGHSH and CDR2 LQKENI come from the germline V gene. The CDR3 nucleotides read TGTGCCAGCTCACAAGGTGCCTCTGGGGCCAACGTCCTGACTTTC. Its protein product is CASSQGASGANVLTF.